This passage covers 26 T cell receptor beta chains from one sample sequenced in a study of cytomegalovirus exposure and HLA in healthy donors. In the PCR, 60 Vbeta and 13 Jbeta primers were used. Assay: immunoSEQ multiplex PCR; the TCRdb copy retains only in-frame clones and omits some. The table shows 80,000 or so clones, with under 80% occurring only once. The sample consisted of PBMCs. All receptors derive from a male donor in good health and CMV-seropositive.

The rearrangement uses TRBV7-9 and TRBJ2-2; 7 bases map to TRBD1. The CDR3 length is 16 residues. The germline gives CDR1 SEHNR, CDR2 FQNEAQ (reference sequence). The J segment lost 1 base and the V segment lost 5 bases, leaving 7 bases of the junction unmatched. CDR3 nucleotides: TGTGCCAGCAGCGATTATAGACAGGGGAACACCGGGGAGCTGTTTTTT. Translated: CASSDYRQGNTGELFF.

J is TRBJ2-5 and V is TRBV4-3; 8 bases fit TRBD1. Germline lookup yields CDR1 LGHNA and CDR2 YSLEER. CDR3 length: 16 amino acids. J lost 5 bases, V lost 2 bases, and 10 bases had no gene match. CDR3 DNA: TGCGCCAGCAGCCAACAGCAGGGGGCAGTCTACGAGACCCAGTACTTC. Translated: CASSQQQGAVYETQYF.

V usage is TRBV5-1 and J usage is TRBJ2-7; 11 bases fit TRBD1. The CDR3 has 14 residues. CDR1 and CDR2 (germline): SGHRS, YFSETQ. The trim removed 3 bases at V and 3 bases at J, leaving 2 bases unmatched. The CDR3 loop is CASSSGQGGYEQYF. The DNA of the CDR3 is TGCGCCAGCAGCTCGGGACAGGGGGGCTACGAGCAGTACTTC.

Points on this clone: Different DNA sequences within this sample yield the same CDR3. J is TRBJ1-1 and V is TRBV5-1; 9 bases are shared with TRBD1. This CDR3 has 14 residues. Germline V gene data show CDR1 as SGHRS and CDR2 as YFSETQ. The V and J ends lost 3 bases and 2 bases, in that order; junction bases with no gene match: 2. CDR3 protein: CASSWGQGNTEAFF. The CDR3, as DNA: TGCGCCAGCAGCTGGGGACAGGGAAACACTGAAGCTTTCTTT.

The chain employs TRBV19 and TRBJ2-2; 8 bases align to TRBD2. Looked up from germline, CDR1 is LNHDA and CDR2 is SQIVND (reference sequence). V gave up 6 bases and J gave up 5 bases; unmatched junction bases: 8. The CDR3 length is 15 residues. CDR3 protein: CASSPGGGRTGELFF. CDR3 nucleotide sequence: TGTGCCAGTAGCCCGGGGGGGGGCCGAACCGGGGAGCTGTTTTTT. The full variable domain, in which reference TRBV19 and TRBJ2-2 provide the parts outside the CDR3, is DGGITQSPKYLFRKEGQNVTLSCEQNLNHDAMYWYRQDPGQGLRLIYYSQIVNDFQKGDIAEGYSVSREKKESFPLTVTSAQKNPTAFYLCASSPGGGRTGELFFGEGSRLTVL.

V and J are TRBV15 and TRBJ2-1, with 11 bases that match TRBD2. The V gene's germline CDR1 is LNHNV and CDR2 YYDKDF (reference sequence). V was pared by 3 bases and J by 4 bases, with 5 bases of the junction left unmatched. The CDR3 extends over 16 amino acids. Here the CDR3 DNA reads TGTGCCACCAGCAGGATAGCGGGAGGGGGGTACAATGAGCAGTTCTTC. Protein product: CATSRIAGGGYNEQFF.

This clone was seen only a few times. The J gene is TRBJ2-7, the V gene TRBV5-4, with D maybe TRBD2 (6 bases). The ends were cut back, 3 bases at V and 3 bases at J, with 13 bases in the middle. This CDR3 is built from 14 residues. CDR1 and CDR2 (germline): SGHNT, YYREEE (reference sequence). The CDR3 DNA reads TGTGCCAGCAGCTCCGGTCGGGGACTCTACGAGCAGTACTTC. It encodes CASSSGRGLYEQYF.

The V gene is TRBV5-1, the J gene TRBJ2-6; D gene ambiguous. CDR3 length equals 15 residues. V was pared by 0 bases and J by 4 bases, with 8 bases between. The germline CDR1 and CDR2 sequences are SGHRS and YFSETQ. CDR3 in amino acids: CASSLGPPGANVLTF. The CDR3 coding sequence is TGCGCCAGCAGCTTGGGGCCGCCCGGGGCCAACGTCCTGACTTTC.

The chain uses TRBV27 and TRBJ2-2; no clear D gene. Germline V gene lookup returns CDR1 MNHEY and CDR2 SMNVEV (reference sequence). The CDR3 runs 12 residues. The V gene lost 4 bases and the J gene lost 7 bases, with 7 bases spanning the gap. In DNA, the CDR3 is TGTGCCAGCAGTTACAGCTACGGGGAGCTGTTTTTT. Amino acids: CASSYSYGELFF.

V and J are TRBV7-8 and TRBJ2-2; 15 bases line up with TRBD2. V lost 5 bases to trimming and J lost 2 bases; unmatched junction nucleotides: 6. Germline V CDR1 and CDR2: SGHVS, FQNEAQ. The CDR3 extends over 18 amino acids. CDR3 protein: CASSIRTSGGANTGELFF. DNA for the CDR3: TGTGCCAGCAGCATCAGGACTAGCGGGGGGGCTAACACCGGGGAGCTGTTTTTT.

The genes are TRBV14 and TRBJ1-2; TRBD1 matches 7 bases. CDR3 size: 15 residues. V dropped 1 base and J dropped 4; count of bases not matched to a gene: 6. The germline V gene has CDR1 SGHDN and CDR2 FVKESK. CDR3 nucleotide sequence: TGTGCCAGCAGCCAAGTGTCTACAGGGGTCTATGGCTACACCTTC. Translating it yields CASSQVSTGVYGYTF.

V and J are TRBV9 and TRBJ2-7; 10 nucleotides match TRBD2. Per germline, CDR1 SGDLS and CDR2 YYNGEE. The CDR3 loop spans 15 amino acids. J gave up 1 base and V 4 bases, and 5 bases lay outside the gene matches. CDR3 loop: CASSPGLAYSYEQYF. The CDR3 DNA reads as TGTGCCAGCAGCCCGGGACTAGCGTATTCCTACGAGCAGTACTTC.

This CDR3 reads CASSATVNTEAFF. DNA of the CDR3: TGCGCCAGCAGTGCAACAGTGAACACTGAAGCTTTCTTT. This chain joins TRBV10-1 and TRBJ1-1, with D unclear. CDR1 and CDR2 (germline): WNHNN, SYGVQD (reference sequence). V dropped 4 bases and J dropped 0 bases, with 6 bases sitting between them. The CDR3 contains 13 residues.

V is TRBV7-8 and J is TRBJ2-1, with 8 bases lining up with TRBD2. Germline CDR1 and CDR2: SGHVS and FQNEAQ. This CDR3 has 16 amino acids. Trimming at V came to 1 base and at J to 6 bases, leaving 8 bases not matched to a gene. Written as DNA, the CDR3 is TGTGCCAGCAGCTTAGATGCAGGACTAGCTTTCAATGAGCAGTTCTTC. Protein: CASSLDAGLAFNEQFF. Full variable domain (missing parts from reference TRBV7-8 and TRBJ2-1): GAGVSQSPRYKVAKRGQDVALRCDPISGHVSLFWYQQALGQGPEFLTYFQNEAQLDKSGLPSDRFFAERPEGSVSTLKIQRTQQEDSAVYLCASSLDAGLAFNEQFFGPGTRLTVL.

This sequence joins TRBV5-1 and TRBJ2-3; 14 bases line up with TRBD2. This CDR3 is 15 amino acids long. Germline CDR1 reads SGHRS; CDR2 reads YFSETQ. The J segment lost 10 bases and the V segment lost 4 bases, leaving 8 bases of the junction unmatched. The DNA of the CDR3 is TGCGCCAGCAGCCGGACTAGCGGGGGGAACCAGGCGCAGTATTTT. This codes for CASSRTSGGNQAQYF. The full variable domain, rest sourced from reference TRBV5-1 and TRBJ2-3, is KAGVTQTPRYLIKTRGQQVTLSCSPISGHRSVSWYQQTPGQGLQFLFEYFSETQRNKGNFPGRFSGRQFSNSRSEMNVSTLELGDSALYLCASSRTSGGNQAQYFGPGTRLTVL.

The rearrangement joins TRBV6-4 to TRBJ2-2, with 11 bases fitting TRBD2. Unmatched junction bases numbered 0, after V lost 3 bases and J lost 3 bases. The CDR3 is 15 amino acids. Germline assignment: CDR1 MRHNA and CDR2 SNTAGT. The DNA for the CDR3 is TGTGCCAGCAGTGAACTAGCGGGGGACACCGGGGAGCTGTTTTTT. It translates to CASSELAGDTGELFF.

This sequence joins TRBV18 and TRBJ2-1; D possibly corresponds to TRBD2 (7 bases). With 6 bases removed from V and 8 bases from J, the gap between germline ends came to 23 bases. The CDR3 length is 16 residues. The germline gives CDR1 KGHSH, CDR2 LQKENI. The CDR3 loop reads CASSLTSAGGGHEQFF. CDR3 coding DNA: TGTGCCAGCTCCCTCACTAGCGCCGGAGGGGGTCATGAGCAGTTCTTC.

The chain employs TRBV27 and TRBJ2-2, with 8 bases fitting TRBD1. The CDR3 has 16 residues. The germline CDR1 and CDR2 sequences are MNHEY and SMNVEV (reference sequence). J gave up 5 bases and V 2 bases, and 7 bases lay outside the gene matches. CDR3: CASSLGAGGATGELFF. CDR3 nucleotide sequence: TGTGCCAGCAGTTTAGGGGCAGGGGGCGCGACCGGGGAGCTGTTTTTT.

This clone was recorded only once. CDR3 sequence (DNA): TGTGCCAGCTCACCTGGACTAGAGGACGAGCAGTACTTC. Its translation is CASSPGLEDEQYF. The chain couples TRBV18 to TRBJ2-7; 7 nucleotides agree with TRBD2. The CDR3 spans 13 residues. Germline V gene data show CDR1 as KGHSH and CDR2 as LQKENI. Losses at the gene ends were 3 bases for V and 5 bases for J; bases not matched to a gene: 4.

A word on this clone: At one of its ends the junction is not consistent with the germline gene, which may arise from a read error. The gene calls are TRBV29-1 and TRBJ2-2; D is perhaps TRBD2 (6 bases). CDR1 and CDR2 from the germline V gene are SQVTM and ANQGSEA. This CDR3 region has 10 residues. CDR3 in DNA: TGCAGCGTTGATACCGGGGGGCTGTTTTTT. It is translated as CSVDTGGLFF.

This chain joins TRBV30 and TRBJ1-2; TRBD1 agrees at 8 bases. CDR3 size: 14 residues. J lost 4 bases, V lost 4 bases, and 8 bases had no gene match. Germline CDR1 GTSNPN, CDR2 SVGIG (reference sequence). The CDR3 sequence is CAWTKDREAYGYTF. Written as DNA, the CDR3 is TGTGCCTGGACTAAGGACAGGGAGGCCTATGGCTACACCTTC. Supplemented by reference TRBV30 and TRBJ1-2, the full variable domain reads SQTIHQWPATLVQPVGSPLSLECTVEGTSNPNLYWYRQAAGRGLQLLFYSVGIGQISSEVPQNLSASRPQDRQFILSSKKLLLSDSGFYLCAWTKDREAYGYTFGSGTRLTVV.

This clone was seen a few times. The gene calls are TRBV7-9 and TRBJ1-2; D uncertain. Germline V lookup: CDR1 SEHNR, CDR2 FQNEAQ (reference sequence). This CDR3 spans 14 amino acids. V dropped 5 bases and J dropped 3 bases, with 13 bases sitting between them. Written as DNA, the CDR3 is TGTGCCAGCAGCCCACCGACTAACTACTATGGCTACACCTTC. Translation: CASSPPTNYYGYTF.

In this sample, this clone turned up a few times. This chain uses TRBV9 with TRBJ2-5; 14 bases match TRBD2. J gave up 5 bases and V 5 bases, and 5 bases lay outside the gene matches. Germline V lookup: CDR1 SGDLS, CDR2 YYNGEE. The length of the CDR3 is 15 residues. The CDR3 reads CASSLGTSGSETQYF. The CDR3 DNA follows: TGTGCCAGCAGTTTAGGGACTAGCGGGAGTGAGACCCAGTACTTC.

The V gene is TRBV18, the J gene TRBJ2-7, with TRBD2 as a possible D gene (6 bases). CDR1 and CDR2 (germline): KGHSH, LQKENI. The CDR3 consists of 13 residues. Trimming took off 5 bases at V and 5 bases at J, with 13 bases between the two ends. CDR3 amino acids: CASSLGLTNEQYF. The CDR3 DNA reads TGTGCCAGCTCATTAGGACTAACGAACGAGCAGTACTTC.

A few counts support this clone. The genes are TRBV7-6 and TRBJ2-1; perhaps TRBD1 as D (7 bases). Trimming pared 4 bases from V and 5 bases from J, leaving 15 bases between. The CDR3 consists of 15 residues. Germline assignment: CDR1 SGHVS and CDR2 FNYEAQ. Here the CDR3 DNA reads TGTGCCAGCAGCTCAGGCGGGACAGTAAACAATGAGCAGTTCTTC. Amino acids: CASSSGGTVNNEQFF.

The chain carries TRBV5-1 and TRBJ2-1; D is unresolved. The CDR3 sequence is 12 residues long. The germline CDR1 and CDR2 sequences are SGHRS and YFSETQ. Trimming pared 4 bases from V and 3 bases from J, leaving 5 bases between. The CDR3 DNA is TGCGCCAGCAGCCCCGTCTACAATGAGCAGTTCTTC. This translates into CASSPVYNEQFF.